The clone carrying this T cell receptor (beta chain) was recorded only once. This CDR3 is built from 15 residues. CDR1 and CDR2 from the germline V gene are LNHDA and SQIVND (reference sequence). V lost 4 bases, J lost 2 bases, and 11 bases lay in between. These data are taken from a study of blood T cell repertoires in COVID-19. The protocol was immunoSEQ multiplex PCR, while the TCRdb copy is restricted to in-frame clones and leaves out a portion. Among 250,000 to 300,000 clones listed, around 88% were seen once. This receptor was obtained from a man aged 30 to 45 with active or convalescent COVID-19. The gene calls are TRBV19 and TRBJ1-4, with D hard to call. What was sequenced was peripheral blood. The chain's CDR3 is CASSRMTTTNEKLFF. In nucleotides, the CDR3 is TGTGCCAGTAGTAGAATGACTACCACTAATGAAAAACTGTTTTTT. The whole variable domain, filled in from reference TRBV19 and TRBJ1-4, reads DGGITQSPKYLFRKEGQNVTLSCEQNLNHDAMYWYRQDPGQGLRLIYYSQIVNDFQKGDIAEGYSVSREKKESFPLTVTSAQKNPTAFYLCASSRMTTTNEKLFFGSGTQLSVL.